This TCR beta chain comes out of a study of blood T cells in healthy people across ages. It was with a sample-barcoded 5' primer and a J-beta primer mix that a second PCR of roughly 7 to 11 cycles was run. TCRdb ran MiXCR on the 5' RACE reads and lists one entry per CDR3 protein. Among over a million distinct CDR3 sequences, approximately 59% were seen once, and the ten largest hold approximately 7%. Germline V lookup: CDR1 LGHNA, CDR2 YSLEER. The CDR3 extends over 15 amino acids. V lost 1 base to trimming and J lost 8 bases; unmatched junction nucleotides: 6. The source material was blood. The chain combines TRBV4-3 with TRBJ2-1, with 9 bases aligning to TRBD2. This sequence originates from a man younger than 30 in good health. The CDR3 loop is CASSQGLSGGHEQFF. DNA for the CDR3: TGCGCCAGCAGCCAAGGGCTTAGCGGGGGCCATGAGCAGTTCTTC.